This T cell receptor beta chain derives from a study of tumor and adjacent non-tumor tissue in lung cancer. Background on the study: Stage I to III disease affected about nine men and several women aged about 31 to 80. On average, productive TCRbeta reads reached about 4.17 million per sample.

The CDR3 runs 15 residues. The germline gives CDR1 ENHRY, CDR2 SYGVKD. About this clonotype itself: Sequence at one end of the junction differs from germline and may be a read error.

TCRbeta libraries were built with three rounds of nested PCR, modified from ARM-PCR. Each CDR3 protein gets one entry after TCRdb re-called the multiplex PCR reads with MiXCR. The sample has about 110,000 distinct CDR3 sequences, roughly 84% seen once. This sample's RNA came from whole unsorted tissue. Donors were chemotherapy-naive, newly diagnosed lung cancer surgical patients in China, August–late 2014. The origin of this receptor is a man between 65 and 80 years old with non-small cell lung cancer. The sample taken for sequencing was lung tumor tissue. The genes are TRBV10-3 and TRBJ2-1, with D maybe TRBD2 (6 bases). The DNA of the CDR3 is TGTGTCATCAGTGAGTACCGGGACTCCTACAATGAGCAGTTATTC. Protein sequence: CVISEYRDSYNEQLF.